A selection of T cell receptor beta chains follows, all from one sample in a study of blood T cells in healthy people across ages. MiXCR, run by TCRdb on the 5' RACE reads, gives a single entry per CDR3 protein. The sample lists some 1.5 million distinct CDR3 sequences, less than 45% occurring once. Sequenced material: blood. The receptor source for this set is a woman in her late teens or twenties in good health. Both conserved end residues are part of each CDR3. A D gene is named only where the DNA matches it firmly. For some rows the clone size is stated as once, few or many, or as a class when expanded; others skip it.

TRBV6-5	TRBJ2-3	-	TRBD2	TGTGCCAGCAGTCTTACCCTAGCGGGCAGCACAGATACGCAGTATTTT	CASSLTLAGSTDTQYF
TRBV9	TRBJ2-1	few	TRBD1	TGTGCCAGCAGCGGTGAGACAGGGTTTCAGTTCTTC	CASSGETGFQFF
TRBV27	TRBJ2-7	many	TRBD2	TGTGCCAGCGGGACTAGCGGGGCCTACGAGCAGTACTTC	CASGTSGAYEQYF
TRBV6-2/TRBV6-3	TRBJ1-5	few	-	TGTGCCAGCGGACTCGCAGGGAATCAGCCCCAGCATTTT	CASGLAGNQPQHF
TRBV12-3/TRBV12-4	TRBJ1-4	-	-	TGTGCCAGCAGCCTCCCGTACCGAACAACTAATGAAAAACTGTTTTTT	CASSLPYRTTNEKLFF
TRBV12-3/TRBV12-4	TRBJ1-1	-	-	TGTGCCAGCAGTTTGCAGAGAGCCATGAACACTGAAGCTTTCTTT	CASSLQRAMNTEAFF
TRBV6-1	TRBJ2-4	many	-	TGTGCCAGCAGTGAAGAGATGGAAATAGACATTCAGTACTTC	CASSEEMEIDIQYF
TRBV27	TRBJ1-4	few	-	TGTGCCAGCAGTTCCCTCTCCCTCTATAGAGGAGAAGAAAAACTGTTTTTT	CASSSLSLYRGEEKLFF
TRBV7-3	TRBJ1-1	few	-	TGTGCCAGCAGCTTAACTCCAGGGAACACTGAAGCTTTCTTT	CASSLTPGNTEAFF
TRBV20-1	TRBJ2-7	few	TRBD2	TGCAGTGCTAGATCAAGACTAGCGGAGGACAATGAGCAGTACTTC	CSARSRLAEDNEQYF
TRBV12-3/TRBV12-4	TRBJ2-3	-	-	TGTGCCAGCAGTTTAGTTACGCTGAGGGTAGATACGCAGTATTTT	CASSLVTLRVDTQYF
TRBV7-9	TRBJ1-5	few	-	TGTGCCAGCAGCCTCACGGGACAAGTCAATCAGCCCCAGCATTTT	CASSLTGQVNQPQHF
TRBV20-1	TRBJ1-3	-	-	TGCAGTGCTAGAGGGCGGGGTACCCTTGCTGGAAACACCATATATTTT	CSARGRGTLAGNTIYF
TRBV25-1	TRBJ2-7	few	TRBD2	TGTGCCAGCAGCCAGGCTAGCGGGCCTATCGAGCAGTACTTC	CASSQASGPIEQYF
TRBV6-2/TRBV6-3	TRBJ1-5	-	-	TGTGCCAGTCTAGGGTTTACGGGCGGAAATCAGCCCCAGCATTTT	CASLGFTGGNQPQHF
TRBV7-9	TRBJ1-2	few	TRBD1	TGTGCCAGCAGCTTATGGGACAGCTCCAATAACTATGGCTACACCTTC	CASSLWDSSNNYGYTF
TRBV7-2	TRBJ1-2	-	-	TGTGCCATCCAGCTTACCCCAGGCACCGTTTATGGCTACACCTTC	CAIQLTPGTVYGYTF
TRBV11-2	TRBJ2-1	few	TRBD1	TGTGCCAGCAGCTCTCTCGGGACAGGGATCCCCTACAATGAGCAGTTCTTC	CASSSLGTGIPYNEQFF
TRBV9	TRBJ2-1	-	TRBD2	TGTGTCAGCAGTGTAGCGGGAGACGCATACAATGAGCAGTTCTTC	CVSSVAGDAYNEQFF
TRBV7-2	TRBJ2-3	-	-	TGTGCCAGCAGCCTAATGGGGCAAGTGGCAGATACGCAGTATTTT	CASSLMGQVADTQYF
TRBV5-1	TRBJ2-1	-	TRBD2	TGCGCCAGCAGGGGCGGGAGAAGTTGCAATGAGCAGTTCTTC	CASRGGRSCNEQFF
TRBV20-1	TRBJ2-3	-	TRBD1	TGCAGTGCTAGAGACCCCGGGACAGGGGCAGATACGCAGTATTTT	CSARDPGTGADTQYF
TRBV6-1	TRBJ1-4	-	-	TGTGCCAGCAGTGAAGCGCTTTGGAGAGGCCGGGAAAAACTGTTTTTT	CASSEALWRGREKLFF
TRBV7-9	TRBJ2-2	few	TRBD1	TGTGCCAGCAGCAATGGACAGGGGTTCGATACCGGGGAGCTGTTTTTT	CASSNGQGFDTGELFF
TRBV25-1	TRBJ1-2	few	-	TGTGCCAGCAGCGAAAAATGGGCGGGTGGCTACACCTTC	CASSEKWAGGYTF
TRBV7-9	TRBJ2-5	-	-	TGTGCCAGCAGTTCCCTAGACGGGGCGCTAGGAGAGACCCAGTACTTC	CASSSLDGALGETQYF
TRBV20-1	TRBJ1-1	-	-	TGCAGTGCGAGGATGAGCATGAACACTGAAGCTTTCTTT	CSARMSMNTEAFF
TRBV5-1	TRBJ2-1	few	-	TGCGCCAGCAGCTCCCGACGGACAGAGTACAATGAGCAGTTCTTC	CASSSRRTEYNEQFF
TRBV27	TRBJ2-7	-	TRBD1	TGTGCCAGCAGCCTCTACAGGGGGCACTACGAGCAGTACTTC	CASSLYRGHYEQYF
TRBV20-1	TRBJ2-7	-	-	TGCAGTGCCACATCGACTGCTTCCTACGAGCAGTACTTC	CSATSTASYEQYF
TRBV7-3	TRBJ2-3	few	-	TGTGCCAGCAGCTTAACTTCTACGGGAGGGGGCACCTCTGCTACGCAGTATTTT	CASSLTSTGGGTSATQYF